The sequence of this T cell receptor (beta chain) was determined in a study of post-analysis software for immune sequencing data. Whole-study context: Relapsing-remitting, secondary progressive and progressive-relapsing forms of multiple sclerosis all featured among disease courses. Overall study findings and caveats: Among five TRBV segments more frequent in patients than controls were TRBV5-6, TRBV5-1 and TRBV20-1.

Prepared TCR beta cDNA libraries contained unique molecular identifiers. TCRdb called the PCR reads again in MiXCR, with one record for every CDR3 protein. The data contain 380,000 or so distinct CDR3 sequences, approximately 33% of them singletons. Germline loops: CDR1 SQVTM, CDR2 ANQGSEA. This CDR3 region has 12 residues. V dropped 6 bases and J dropped 5 bases, with 13 bases sitting between them. This clonotype has ten or more counts. The antigen is unknown. The sample taken for sequencing was blood. This clonotype was sampled from a girl aged 10 to 17 with multiple sclerosis. The chain combines TRBV29-1 with TRBJ2-5; tentative D call: TRBD2 (7 bases). CDR3 sequence (DNA): TGCAGCGTCGGGGGGCGCTTCGAGACCCAGTACTTC. Its translation: CSVGGRFETQYF.